This T cell receptor (beta chain) was profiled in a study of response to subunit inactivated influenza vaccine. General study points: Each seasonal influenza vaccination recruits few new T cells, the authors suggested.

Concerning this clonotype: Its antigen remains unknown.

MiXCR, run by TCRdb on the RT-PCR reads, gives a single entry per CDR3 protein. This table holds approximately 500,000 distinct CDR3 sequences, approximately 12% found once. Between the trimmed V and J ends, which lost 6 bases and 4 bases, there was a span of 15 bases. This CDR3 region has 14 residues. CDR1 and CDR2 (germline): MNHNS, SASEGT. J is TRBJ2-5 and V is TRBV6-1, with D tentatively TRBD1 (6 bases). The TCR originated in a man aged 45-65 years who received an inactivated influenza vaccine. The material sequenced was PBMCs from blood, taken roughly 48 days after vaccination. Here the CDR3 reads CASRNRVNRETQYF. The CDR3 DNA reads as TGTGCCAGCAGAAACAGGGTAAACCGAGAGACCCAGTACTTC.